Presented here are 27 T cell receptor beta chains from one specimen sequenced in a study of breast tumors, draining lymph nodes, adjacent tissues. Axillary draining lymph nodes of breast cancer patients supplied the node samples. TCRdb redid the calling of the multiplex PCR reads with MiXCR, one entry per CDR3 protein. Among tens of thousands of distinct CDR3 sequences, approximately 31% were seen once, and the ten largest hold more than 8%. Sequenced: axillary lymph node tissue. Receptor source: a female donor with breast cancer. Some clones in this sample may be carry-over from other donors' samples.

This clonotype was counted at least ten times. CDR3 nucleotide sequence: TGTGCCAGCTCACCCGAGACGGGGGTCGGCTATGGCTACACCTTC. It translates to CASSPETGVGYGYTF. This chain uses TRBV18 with TRBJ1-2; D may be TRBD1 (5 bases). CDR1 and CDR2 from the germline V gene are KGHSH and LQKENI. The length of the CDR3 is 15 residues. The V gene lost 3 bases and the J gene lost 4 bases, with 15 bases spanning the gap.

Only a few counts were recorded for this clonotype. The V gene is TRBV18, the J gene TRBJ1-1; D is uncertain. CDR1 KGHSH and CDR2 LQKENI come from the germline V gene. This CDR3 has 13 amino acids. Trimming stripped 4 bases from V and 6 bases from J, with 12 bases between. The CDR3 region has the DNA TGTGCCAGCTCACTCTCTGTGCCCCCTGAAGCTTTCTTT. Residues: CASSLSVPPEAFF. Based on the CDR3 plus reference TRBV18 and TRBJ1-1, the full variable domain is NAGVMQNPRHLVRRRGQEARLRCSPMKGHSHVYWYRQLPEEGLKFMVYLQKENIIDESGMPKERFSAEFPKEGPSILRIQQVVRGDSAAYFCASSLSVPPEAFFGQGTRLTVV.

At least ten counts were recorded for this clonotype. The gene calls are TRBV12-3 or TRBV12-4 and TRBJ1-3, with 10 positions matching TRBD1. This CDR3 has 15 residues. V lost 7 bases to trimming and J lost 0 bases; unmatched junction nucleotides: 3. The chain's CDR3 is CASTRDRGSGNTIYF. The CDR3 DNA reads TGTGCCAGCACTCGGGACAGGGGCTCTGGAAACACCATATATTTT.

The J gene is TRBJ2-7, the V gene TRBV20-1, with 12 nucleotides matching TRBD2. The V segment lost 0 bases and the J segment 3 bases; nucleotides outside the gene matches: 6. This CDR3 comprises 16 residues. CDR1 and CDR2 (germline): DFQATT, SNEGSKA (reference sequence). The CDR3 spells CSARDLTSGSDYEQYF. The CDR3 DNA sequence: TGCAGTGCTAGAGACTTGACTAGCGGGAGCGACTACGAGCAGTACTTC.

This clonotype was detected many times. The chain combines TRBV20-1 with TRBJ2-1; 11 bases are shared with TRBD2. V was clipped by 0 bases and J by 4 bases; unmatched bases: 2. The germline CDR1 and CDR2 sequences are DFQATT and SNEGSKA (reference sequence). CDR3 length equals 15 residues. CDR3: CSARDGLAGYNEQFF. CDR3 sequence (DNA): TGCAGTGCTAGAGATGGACTAGCGGGTTACAATGAGCAGTTCTTC.

This clonotype has a count of ten or more. Compared with germline, one end of the junction differs, possibly owing to a read error. V is TRBV27 and J is TRBJ1-5, with 9 bases lining up with TRBD1. This CDR3 is 16 amino acids long. Germline loops: CDR1 MNHEY, CDR2 SMNVEV (reference sequence). For the CDR3, the DNA is TGTGCCAGCAGTTTAATATCACAGGGGGCAAATCGGCCCCAGCATTTT. Translated: CASSLISQGANRPQHF.

This clonotype was observed many times. J is TRBJ2-2 and V is TRBV3-1; 8 positions match TRBD1. The ends lost 5 bases at V and 9 bases at J; junction bases unmatched: 11. The length of the CDR3 is 15 residues. Germline assignment: CDR1 LGHDT and CDR2 YNNKEL (reference sequence). The CDR3 region is CASSLIDRGSWELFF. The CDR3 DNA is TGTGCCAGCAGCTTAATCGACAGGGGATCTTGGGAGCTGTTTTTT.

The chain joins TRBV11-3 to TRBJ1-4; 8 bases align to TRBD1. CDR1 is SGHNT and CDR2 is YENEEA in the germline V gene. J lost 8 bases, V lost 5 bases, and 19 bases had no gene match. The CDR3 has 18 amino acids. The CDR3 spells CASSLHRGWGLSNEKLFF. The DNA of the CDR3 is TGTGCCAGCAGCCTTCACAGGGGGTGGGGGCTTTCGAACGAAAAACTGTTTTTT.

This clonotype was detected many times. V usage is TRBV7-9 and J usage is TRBJ2-1; 9 bases agree with TRBD2. The CDR3 consists of 16 residues. Losses at the gene ends were 5 bases for V and 15 bases for J; bases not matched to a gene: 20. Germline CDR1 SEHNR, CDR2 FQNEAQ (reference sequence). CDR3 nucleotide sequence: TGTGCCAGCAGCCCCTCCGTTTCTAGCGGGATTGGGAAAATGTTCTTC. Protein: CASSPSVSSGIGKMFF.

Details on this clonotype: Being one base from a much bigger clone, this may be a read error. The chain combines TRBV7-9 with TRBJ1-2; 8 nucleotides line up with TRBD1. The V gene's germline CDR1 is SEHNR and CDR2 FQNEAQ (reference sequence). The CDR3 covers 15 residues. Here the CDR3 reads CASSSGNRGFYGYPF. The CDR3 DNA follows: TGTGCCAGCAGCTCTGGGAACAGGGGGTTCTATGGCTACCCCTTC.

This clonotype was found many times. V usage is TRBV24-1 and J usage is TRBJ2-1; maybe TRBD1 (5 bases). V was pared by 0 bases and J by 7 bases, with 12 bases between. Germline V gives CDR1 KGHDR, CDR2 SFDVKD. This CDR3 comprises 15 residues. Here the CDR3 DNA reads TGTGCCACCAGTGATTTGAGCAGGGCAGGGAATGAGCAGTTCTTC. Translated: CATSDLSRAGNEQFF.

This clonotype was seen many times. Here the CDR3 DNA reads TGTGCCAGCAGCTTAAGCCCCAACACCCAGTTCTTC. Protein: CASSLSPNTQFF. This sequence joins TRBV11-2 and TRBJ2-1; D is undetermined. With 2 bases removed from V and 13 bases from J, the gap between germline ends came to 12 bases. Germline CDR1 SGHAT, CDR2 FQNNGV. The CDR3 is made up of 12 amino acids.

A word on this clonotype: The conserved phenylalanine or tryptophan is not found at the CDR3 terminus, so this likely reflects a read error. In DNA form, the CDR3 reads TGTGCCAACAGCTTAGTAAGGAGCTCCTATAATTCACCCCTCCACTCT. Its translation is CANSLVRSSYNSPLHS. The V and J genes are TRBV7-9 and TRBJ1-6; D uncertain. CDR1 and CDR2 from the germline V gene are SEHNR and FQNEAQ (reference sequence). This CDR3 has 16 amino acids.

This clonotype was seen at least ten times. A read error is possible here, since a much larger clone lies one base away. The CDR3 is CSATFRETQSF. The CDR3, as DNA: TGCAGTGCTACCTTTCGGGAGACCCAGTCCTTC. This rearrangement joins TRBV20-1 to TRBJ2-5; a weak D match, TRBD2 (6 bases). Germline values: CDR1 DFQATT, CDR2 SNEGSKA (reference sequence). The CDR3 is 11 amino acids.

This clonotype was seen many times. The chain links TRBV20-1 to TRBJ1-5, with a possible D match to TRBD1 (6 bases). CDR1 DFQATT and CDR2 SNEGSKA come from the germline V gene (reference sequence). The V and J ends lost 0 bases and 4 bases respectively, with 10 bases between them. CDR3 size: 14 residues. The DNA of the CDR3 is TGCAGTGCTAGAGATTTTACAGGGAATCAGCCCCAGCATTTT. As protein: CSARDFTGNQPQHF.

The chain recombines TRBV7-9 with TRBJ1-1; tentative D call: TRBD1 (5 bases). Trimming pared 3 bases from V and 4 bases from J, leaving 15 bases between. Per the germline V gene, CDR1 is SEHNR and CDR2 is FQNEAQ (reference sequence). There are 15 residues in the CDR3. CDR3 protein: CASSFSGRVSTEAFF. CDR3 sequence (DNA): TGTGCCAGCAGCTTTTCGGGACGGGTGAGCACTGAAGCTTTCTTT.

This clonotype was counted only a few times. The rearrangement links TRBV2 to TRBJ1-1; 9 bases are a match to TRBD1. Germline-derived CDR1 and CDR2 are SNHLY and FYNNEI. Trimming at V came to 7 bases and at J to 0 bases, leaving 12 bases not matched to a gene. CDR3 length equals 17 residues. The CDR3 here is CASIFRQGGSLNTEAFF. The CDR3 DNA is TGTGCCAGCATTTTCCGACAGGGGGGGTCCCTGAACACTGAAGCTTTCTTT. Supplemented by reference TRBV2 and TRBJ1-1, the full variable domain reads EPEVTQTPSHQVTQMGQEVILRCVPISNHLYFYWYRQILGQKVEFLVSFYNNEISEKSEIFDDQFSVERPDGSNFTLKIRSTKLEDSAMYFCASIFRQGGSLNTEAFFGQGTRLTVV.

This clonotype was recorded many times. The J gene is TRBJ1-6, the V gene TRBV28; D is possibly TRBD1 (5 bases). Trimming pared 2 bases from V and 9 bases from J, leaving 11 bases between. Germline V CDR1 and CDR2: MDHEN, SYDVKM. The CDR3 spans 14 residues. CDR3 protein: CASSLGGSGSPLHF. The CDR3 DNA is TGTGCCAGCAGTTTAGGGGGGTCCGGTTCACCCCTCCACTTT.

This chain links TRBV12-3 or TRBV12-4 with TRBJ2-2; TRBD1 matches 7 bases. V was pared by 5 bases and J by 3 bases, with 6 bases of the junction left unmatched. The CDR3 loop spans 15 amino acids. CDR3 amino acids: CASSTPGQYTGELFF. Written as DNA, the CDR3 is TGTGCCAGCAGTACGCCGGGACAGTACACCGGGGAGCTGTTTTTT.

This clonotype was picked up one time. It is likely a read error, because the conserved phenylalanine at the end of the CDR3 is missing. V usage is TRBV5-6 and J usage is TRBJ1-5; TRBD1 aligns across 8 bases. The CDR3 totals 15 residues. J gave up 3 bases and V 1 base, and 3 bases lay outside the gene matches. CDR1 and CDR2 (germline): SGHDT, YYEEEE. This CDR3 reads CASSLWTGHNQPQHS. CDR3 nucleotides: TGTGCCAGCAGCTTGTGGACAGGGCACAATCAGCCCCAGCATTCT.

A remark on this clonotype: A clone one base away is much larger, so this may be a read error. V is TRBV4-1 and J is TRBJ2-1, with TRBD2 identical over 10 bases. CDR3 length equals 15 residues. Germline CDR1 is MGHRA and CDR2 is YSYEKL. V dropped 3 bases and J dropped 5; count of bases not matched to a gene: 4. Here the CDR3 reads CASSHILAGDNEQFF. The CDR3 nucleotides read TGCGCCAGCAGCCATATTCTAGCGGGAGACAATGAGCAGTTCTTC.

In this sample, this clonotype turned up many times. The rearrangement joins TRBV6-5 to TRBJ1-2; D remains ambiguous. The germline V gene has CDR1 MNHEY and CDR2 SVGAGI. The length of the CDR3 is 12 residues. V lost 8 bases, J lost 3 bases, and 10 bases lay in between. CDR3 loop: CASSSWDYGYTF. The CDR3 DNA follows: TGTGCCAGCTCCAGTTGGGACTATGGCTACACCTTC.

This clonotype showed up many times. The rearrangement joins TRBV7-2 to TRBJ2-7; the match to TRBD2 covers 8 bases. Germline CDR1 reads SGHTA; CDR2 reads FQGNSA. Trimming at V came to 7 bases and at J to 5 bases, leaving 7 bases not matched to a gene. The CDR3 has 13 residues. The CDR3 spells CASTPIAGHEQYF. As DNA, the CDR3 is TGTGCCAGCACCCCGATAGCGGGGCACGAGCAGTACTTC.

This clonotype appeared many times. The chain employs TRBV7-2 and TRBJ2-1; TRBD1 is a possible D gene (6 bases). The germline V gene encodes CDR1 SGHTA and CDR2 FQGNSA. The length of the CDR3 is 15 residues. Trimming shortened V by 3 bases and J by 10 bases, and 19 bases separated the two germline ends. The CDR3 sequence is CASSFWVQGNEEQFF. As DNA, the CDR3 is TGTGCCAGCAGCTTTTGGGTACAGGGAAATGAGGAGCAGTTCTTC.

The CDR3 spells CASSLGQTRRGETQYF. In DNA form, the CDR3 reads TGTGCCAGCAGCTTGGGACAAACCCGAAGGGGAGAGACCCAGTACTTC. V is TRBV5-8 and J is TRBJ2-5; possible D gene TRBD1, 5 bases. Germline V gives CDR1 SGHTS, CDR2 YDEGEE. This CDR3 contains 16 residues. V was cut by 0 bases and J by 4 bases, with 16 bases left in between.

Note on this clonotype: Given a much more abundant clone one base away, this may be a read error. The chain combines TRBV6-4 with TRBJ2-5; D is perhaps TRBD2 (5 bases). V was pared by 5 bases and J by 4 bases, with 11 bases between. The CDR3 length is 13 residues. Germline assignment: CDR1 MRHNA and CDR2 SNTAGT. CDR3 nucleotide sequence: TGTGCCAGCAGTCAGCCCGGGATAGAGACCCAGTACTTC. Amino acid sequence: CASSQPGIETQYF.

Comment on this clonotype: The DNA is omitted, as the CDR3 cannot be located on it reliably, and the CDR3 follows TCRdb's listing. J is TRBJ2-5 and V is TRBV29-1. Germline CDR1 SQVTM, CDR2 ANQGSEA. The CDR3 has 18 residues if both end residues are counted. The CDR3 here is CSVGENTEAFFGQETQYF.